The 26 T cell receptor beta chains below all came from one sample that was sequenced in a study of blood T cells in healthy people across ages. Sample-barcoded 5' priming and a J-beta primer mix drove a second PCR of roughly 6 to 12 cycles. TCRdb called the 5' RACE reads again in MiXCR, with one record for every CDR3 protein. The table has 650,000 to 700,000 distinct CDR3 sequences, more than 45% seen once. Sequencing was performed on blood. These receptors all come from a woman older than 75 in good health.

The gene calls are TRBV18 and TRBJ1-2, with a weak D call TRBD1 (5 bases). The CDR3 length is 15 residues. Germline CDR1 is KGHSH and CDR2 is LQKENI. V lost 2 bases, J lost 5 bases, and 15 bases lay in between. CDR3 sequence reads: CASSPLDTHIYGYTF. The DNA of the CDR3 is TGTGCCAGCTCACCATTGGACACACACATATATGGCTACACCTTC.

The chain recombines TRBV3-1 with TRBJ2-1; TRBD1 is a possible D gene (6 bases). The CDR3 sequence is 13 residues long. V lost 2 bases and J lost 8, with 10 bases in between. Per the germline V gene, CDR1 is LGHDT and CDR2 is YNNKEL (reference sequence). The CDR3 sequence: CASSQQGGDEQFF. CDR3 sequence (DNA): TGTGCCAGCAGCCAACAAGGGGGAGATGAGCAGTTCTTC.

Details on this clonotype: A read error may explain this, as a much larger clone is one base away. V gene TRBV27 combines with J gene TRBJ2-5, with 9 bases lining up with TRBD1. Unmatched junction bases numbered 15, after V lost 5 bases and J lost 11 bases. CDR3 size: 15 residues. The germline gives CDR1 MNHEY, CDR2 SMNVEV (reference sequence). CDR3 nucleotides: TGTGCCAGCAGTCTCACCGGGACAGGGATTAATGAGCAGTACTTC. It is translated as CASSLTGTGINEQYF.

V and J are TRBV25-1 and TRBJ2-7, with 9 bases fitting TRBD1. The CDR3 is 14 residues long. Germline trimming cut 6 bases from V and 0 bases from J; bases unmatched to any gene: 3. Germline V lookup: CDR1 MGHDK, CDR2 SYGVNS. CDR3 sequence: CASRGTGYSYEQYF. The CDR3 DNA reads as TGTGCCAGCAGGGGGACAGGGTACTCCTACGAGCAGTACTTC.

As regards this clonotype: A read error is possible here, since a much larger clone lies one base away. The chain couples TRBV27 to TRBJ2-1; TRBD2 is a possible D gene (5 bases). CDR1 and CDR2 from the germline V gene are MNHEY and SMNVEV (reference sequence). V gave up 2 bases and J gave up 2 bases, with 19 bases separating them. The CDR3 spans 18 residues. CDR3 in amino acids: CASSLKGAVAGPYNEQFF. The CDR3 bases are TGTGCCAGCAGTTTAAAGGGAGCGGTGGCTGGACCCTACAATGAGCAGTTCTTC.

In regard to this clonotype: One junction end does not reproduce the germline sequence, and a read error may be involved. The chain carries TRBV7-9 and TRBJ2-5; 8 bases match TRBD1. Germline V lookup: CDR1 SEHNR, CDR2 FQNEAQ (reference sequence). The length of the CDR3 is 13 residues. The CDR3 DNA reads as TGTGCCAGCAGCCGAGGACAGGGAGAGACCCGGTACTTC. Its protein is CASSRGQGETRYF.

The chain is built from TRBV7-9 and TRBJ2-6; a weak D match, TRBD1 (6 bases). From germline, CDR1 is SEHNR and CDR2 FQNEAQ (reference sequence). Trimming shortened V by 5 bases and J by 0 bases, and 14 bases separated the two germline ends. The CDR3 consists of 17 residues. CDR3: CASSARGTSSGANVLTF. For the CDR3, the DNA is TGTGCCAGCAGCGCCAGGGGAACAAGCTCTGGGGCCAACGTCCTGACTTTC.

The rearrangement links TRBV7-3 to TRBJ2-3; possibly TRBD1 for D (5 bases). Trimming left V 2 bases short and J 2 bases short, with 11 bases between. This CDR3 comprises 15 residues. The germline gives CDR1 SGHTA, CDR2 FQGTGA. CDR3 in amino acids: CASSLDRRPTDTQYF. The CDR3 DNA follows: TGTGCCAGCAGCTTAGACAGACGTCCCACAGATACGCAGTATTTT.

This chain uses TRBV6-1 with TRBJ2-5; D is unclear. Between the trimmed V and J ends, which lost 10 bases and 11 bases, there was a span of 17 bases. CDR3 length: 11 residues. Germline loops: CDR1 MNHNS, CDR2 SASEGT. CDR3 sequence (DNA): TGTGCCAACAAAAGGTATGATAAGCAGTACTTC. It codes for CANKRYDKQYF.

At least ten counts were recorded for this clonotype. The chain couples TRBV7-2 to TRBJ1-5; a possible D gene is TRBD1 (6 bases). CDR3 length equals 13 residues. The germline gives CDR1 SGHTA, CDR2 FQGNSA. The V gene lost 5 bases and the J gene lost 9 bases, with 14 bases spanning the gap. The CDR3 DNA is TGTGCCAGCAGCGCTCAGGGGCCTCGGCCCCAGCATTTT. Translating it yields CASSAQGPRPQHF. Variable domain in full (rest from reference TRBV7-2 and TRBJ1-5): GAGVSQSPSNKVTEKGKDVELRCDPISGHTALYWYRQSLGQGLEFLIYFQGNSAPDKSGLPSDRFSAERTGGSVSTLTIQRTQQEDSAVYLCASSAQGPRPQHFGDGTRLSIL.

V usage is TRBV20-1 and J usage is TRBJ2-1; 8 bases fit TRBD2. Germline lookup yields CDR1 DFQATT and CDR2 SNEGSKA (reference sequence). The V gene end was trimmed by 1 base and the J gene end by 5 bases; junction bases not matched to a gene: 10. This CDR3 has 16 residues. For the CDR3, the DNA is TGCAGTGCTAGAGCTCGGACTAGCCGGTTAAACAATGAGCAGTTCTTC. Translated: CSARARTSRLNNEQFF.

This clonotype occurred many times. This sequence joins TRBV28 and TRBJ2-1, with a tentative D call TRBD1 (6 bases). In germline, CDR1 is MDHEN, CDR2 SYDVKM. The CDR3 has 12 residues. Trimming took off 7 bases at V and 12 bases at J, with 16 bases between the two ends. For the CDR3, the DNA is TGTGCCAGCAACCTTAACAGGGCCGGGCAGTTCTTC. Protein product: CASNLNRAGQFF. Looking up the rest from reference TRBV28 and TRBJ2-1 gives the full variable domain: DVKVTQSSRYLVKRTGEKVFLECVQDMDHENMFWYRQDPGLGLRLIYFSYDVKMKEKGDIPEGYSVSREKKERFSLILESASTNQTSMYLCASNLNRAGQFFGPGTRLTVL.

The CDR3 DNA reads as TGTGCCACCAGCTTGGGGGGCGCATACTATGGCTACACCTTC. The encoded protein is CATSLGGAYYGYTF. The chain couples TRBV15 to TRBJ1-2; D is possibly TRBD1 (6 bases). V was pared by 5 bases and J by 3 bases, with 13 bases between. CDR3 size: 14 residues. The germline gives CDR1 LNHNV, CDR2 YYDKDF (reference sequence).

This clonotype came up many times. Written as DNA, the CDR3 is TGTGCCAGCAGTTTTACCCAACAAGAGACCCAGTACTTC. Encoded protein: CASSFTQQETQYF. The rearrangement joins TRBV12-3 or TRBV12-4 to TRBJ2-5; D uncertain. V gave up 3 bases and J gave up 2 bases, with 7 bases separating them. This CDR3 contains 13 residues.

The gene calls are TRBV5-1 and TRBJ2-4, with TRBD1 identical over 11 bases. TRBJ2-7 explains the end of the DNA better; the J call may be wrong. The CDR3 runs to 16 residues. Germline assignment: CDR1 SGHRS and CDR2 YFSETQ. The CDR3 reads CASSLVSGQGAYEQYF. In DNA, the CDR3 is TGCGCCAGCAGCTTGGTTTCGGGACAGGGGGCCTACGAGCAGTACTTC.

The chain uses TRBV11-2 and TRBJ2-2; no definite D call. Germline assignment: CDR1 SGHAT and CDR2 FQNNGV. Deletions cut 0 bases from V and 5 bases from J, with 7 bases between. The CDR3 is 14 residues long. This CDR3 is CASSLDPSTGELFF. The CDR3 region has the DNA TGTGCCAGCAGCTTAGATCCATCAACCGGGGAGCTGTTTTTT.

The chain joins TRBV12-3 or TRBV12-4 to TRBJ1-1, with a tentative D call TRBD1 (6 bases). The CDR3 covers 15 residues. The germline V and J ends were trimmed by 3 bases and 3 bases, with 14 bases remaining between them. This CDR3 is CASSFRRSGDTEAFF. As DNA, the CDR3 is TGTGCCAGCAGTTTTCGGAGGTCAGGGGACACTGAAGCTTTCTTT.

This clonotype occurred a few times. The V and J genes are TRBV29-1 and TRBJ1-1; no clear D. V gave up 1 base and J gave up 0 bases, with 9 bases separating them. The germline gives CDR1 SQVTM, CDR2 ANQGSEA. The CDR3 is 14 residues long. The CDR3 nucleotides are TGCAGCGTTGAAGTCTGGCAGATGAACACTGAAGCTTTCTTT. Translating it yields CSVEVWQMNTEAFF.

This clonotype was seen a few times. The J gene is TRBJ1-2, the V gene TRBV20-1; TRBD1 might be the D (6 bases). In germline, CDR1 is DFQATT, CDR2 SNEGSKA (reference sequence). The CDR3 runs 12 residues. Between the trimmed V and J ends, which lost 6 bases and 3 bases, there was a span of 11 bases. CDR3 nucleotide sequence: TGCAGTGCCTTAGAGGGGGACTATGGCTACACCTTC. Protein: CSALEGDYGYTF.

This clonotype was seen more than once but under ten times. The chain carries TRBV5-1 and TRBJ2-7; 13 positions match TRBD2. Germline lookup yields CDR1 SGHRS and CDR2 YFSETQ. V lost 4 bases to trimming and J lost 3 bases; unmatched junction nucleotides: 19. The CDR3 has 20 amino acids. The CDR3 nucleotides are TGCGCCAGCAGCCCTCGAGGGGGGACTAGCGGGACCGCCTGGGGCTACGAGCAGTACTTC. It yields the protein CASSPRGGTSGTAWGYEQYF.

The chain couples TRBV24-1 to TRBJ2-2; 9 nucleotides line up with TRBD1. The ends lost 4 bases at V and 2 bases at J; junction bases unmatched: 4. Looked up from germline, CDR1 is KGHDR and CDR2 is SFDVKD. CDR3 size: 16 residues. The CDR3 sequence: CATSEVGQGNTGELFF. The CDR3 nucleotides read TGTGCCACCAGTGAGGTGGGACAGGGTAACACCGGGGAGCTGTTTTTT.

The genes are TRBV4-2 and TRBJ2-4; 11 bases align to TRBD2. The J call may be faulty, since TRBJ2-7 better matches the DNA end. CDR1 and CDR2 from the germline V gene are LGHNA and YNFKEQ. The CDR3 is made up of 17 amino acids. CDR3 coding DNA: TGTGCCAGCAGCCATCTGACTAGCGGGATTCTCCTCTGCGAGCAGTACTTC. Protein: CASSHLTSGILLCEQYF.

In this sample, this clonotype turned up many times. The chain recombines TRBV29-1 with TRBJ2-3; D is ambiguous. V shed 3 bases and J shed 1 base, with 5 bases lying between them. The CDR3 runs 12 residues. Per germline, CDR1 SQVTM and CDR2 ANQGSEA. The CDR3: CSVDGGTDTQYF. The CDR3 nucleotides are TGCAGCGTTGATGGTGGCACAGATACGCAGTATTTT.

V usage is TRBV29-1 and J usage is TRBJ2-5, with TRBD1 identical over 8 bases. After removal of 7 bases from V and 5 bases from J, the junction contained 6 bases not matched to a gene. Germline V lookup: CDR1 SQVTM, CDR2 ANQGSEA. The CDR3 contains 12 residues. The CDR3 nucleotides are TGCAGCGGTGGACAGGGCAGTGAGACCCAGTACTTC. It encodes CSGGQGSETQYF. The full variable domain, completed using reference TRBV29-1 and TRBJ2-5, is SAVISQKPSRDICQRGTSLTIQCQVDSQVTMMFWYRQQPGQSLTLIATANQGSEATYESGFVIDKFPISRPNLTFSTLTVSNMSPEDSSIYLCSGGQGSETQYFGPGTRLLVL.

This clonotype appeared once. This chain uses TRBV28 with TRBJ2-4; no firm D call. The CDR3 is 17 amino acids. Trimming took 4 bases from V and 0 from J, leaving 16 bases between them. The germline V gene has CDR1 MDHEN and CDR2 SYDVKM. The CDR3 is CASSSPLGFLAKNIQYF. CDR3 DNA sequence: TGTGCCAGCAGTTCTCCCCTAGGGTTCTTAGCCAAAAACATTCAGTACTTC. Based on the CDR3 plus reference TRBV28 and TRBJ2-4, the full variable domain is DVKVTQSSRYLVKRTGEKVFLECVQDMDHENMFWYRQDPGLGLRLIYFSYDVKMKEKGDIPEGYSVSREKKERFSLILESASTNQTSMYLCASSSPLGFLAKNIQYFGAGTRLSVL.

This clonotype was seen repeatedly, ten times or more. The J gene is TRBJ1-2, the V gene TRBV28; D is unresolved. Germline CDR1 is MDHEN and CDR2 is SYDVKM. Between the trimmed V and J ends, which lost 4 bases and 1 base, there was a span of 19 bases. The CDR3 consists of 17 residues. The CDR3 is CASSSPAGKPVNYGYTF. CDR3 DNA: TGTGCCAGCAGTTCCCCGGCGGGGAAACCAGTTAACTATGGCTACACCTTC.